These 20 T cell receptor beta chains were sequenced from one sample in a study of cytomegalovirus exposure and HLA in healthy donors. The repertoire was sequenced with immunoSEQ multiplex PCR; TCRdb's copy has only in-frame clones and lacks some. Of 130,000 to 150,000 clones listed, about 90% are singletons. Input material: PBMCs. All receptors come from a woman aged 18-30 years in good health and CMV-seropositive.

The V call is TRBV19, the J call TRBJ1-1; D is unclear. Germline V CDR1 and CDR2: LNHDA, SQIVND (reference sequence). The CDR3 contains 13 residues. V lost 4 bases and J lost 11, with 17 bases in between. Here the CDR3 reads CASSTTPLGTAFF. Written as DNA, the CDR3 is TGTGCCAGTAGTACCACACCGCTAGGAACGGCTTTCTTT.

V usage is TRBV5-1 and J usage is TRBJ1-5; no definite D call. The ends were cut back, 4 bases at V and 5 bases at J, with 13 bases in the middle. CDR1 is SGHRS and CDR2 is YFSETQ in the germline V gene. This CDR3 comprises 14 residues. CDR3 nucleotides: TGCGCCAGCAGCCCGGGCTCGGAGGATCAGCCCCAGCATTTT. Amino acids: CASSPGSEDQPQHF.

This chain connects TRBV4-2 to TRBJ1-4; D gene unclear. From germline, CDR1 is LGHNA and CDR2 YNFKEQ. V dropped 1 base and J dropped 0 bases, with 9 bases sitting between them. The CDR3 is 16 residues long. CDR3 nucleotide sequence: TGTGCCAGCAGCCAAGCGGGAATGGCAACTAATGAAAAACTGTTTTTT. It specifies CASSQAGMATNEKLFF.

This clone was detected a few times. The chain recombines TRBV4-1 with TRBJ2-3; perhaps TRBD1 as D (6 bases). The CDR3 is made up of 15 amino acids. Per germline, CDR1 MGHRA and CDR2 YSYEKL. The germline V and J ends were trimmed by 2 bases and 4 bases, with 13 bases remaining between them. CDR3: CASSQWGQGADTQYF. In DNA form, the CDR3 reads TGCGCCAGCAGCCAATGGGGGCAGGGTGCAGATACGCAGTATTTT.

V and J are TRBV28 and TRBJ1-4; D is possibly TRBD1 (5 bases). The CDR3 loop spans 13 amino acids. Germline V CDR1 and CDR2: MDHEN, SYDVKM. V lost 10 bases and J lost 3, with 12 bases in between. The CDR3 DNA reads TGTGCCACCCAGGGTAGAGCTAATGAAAAACTGTTTTTT. Translated: CATQGRANEKLFF.

The DNA for the CDR3 is TGCAGCGGGGAAACCGGACAGGGAGTAGGCTATGGCTACACCTTC. Translation: CSGETGQGVGYGYTF. The gene calls are TRBV29-1 and TRBJ1-2; TRBD1 agrees at 8 bases. Germline V lookup: CDR1 SQVTM, CDR2 ANQGSEA. CDR3 length: 15 residues. Trimming removed 7 bases from V and 4 bases from J; junction bases left unmatched: 14. The whole variable domain, filled in from reference TRBV29-1 and TRBJ1-2, reads SAVISQKPSRDICQRGTSLTIQCQVDSQVTMMFWYRQQPGQSLTLIATANQGSEATYESGFVIDKFPISRPNLTFSTLTVSNMSPEDSSIYLCSGETGQGVGYGYTFGSGTRLTVV.

The V call is TRBV28, the J call TRBJ2-7, with 10 bases lining up with TRBD2. Germline CDR1 and CDR2: MDHEN and SYDVKM. The CDR3 extends over 15 amino acids. V shed 3 bases, J shed 6 bases, and the junction held 8 bases outside the gene matches. CDR3 in amino acids: CASSFGASGRGEQYF. The CDR3 bases are TGTGCCAGCAGTTTTGGGGCTAGCGGGAGAGGCGAGCAGTACTTC.

The rearrangement links TRBV10-3 to TRBJ1-5; no firm D call. The CDR3 is 12 amino acids. The V and J ends lost 6 bases and 3 bases respectively, with 6 bases between them. Per the germline V gene, CDR1 is ENHRY and CDR2 is SYGVKD. The CDR3 bases are TGTGCCATCAGCGGTACCAATCAGCCCCAGCATTTT. Its protein is CAISGTNQPQHF.

The CDR3 sequence: CASSVADNEKLFF. CDR3 nucleotides: TGTGCCAGCAGCGTGGCAGATAATGAAAAACTGTTTTTT. The V gene is TRBV9, the J gene TRBJ1-4; D call uncertain. Germline V gene data show CDR1 as SGDLS and CDR2 as YYNGEE. V lost 2 bases and J 4 bases, leaving 6 bases between the germline ends. The CDR3 is 13 residues long.

The chain couples TRBV9 to TRBJ2-1, with 7 bases lining up with TRBD2. V lost 3 bases and J lost 5; bases outside the gene matches: 5. The CDR3 contains 14 residues. Germline CDR1 and CDR2: SGDLS and YYNGEE. CDR3 nucleotide sequence: TGTGCCAGCAGCGCTGGGACTACAGACAATGAGCAGTTCTTC. Residues: CASSAGTTDNEQFF. Based on the CDR3 plus reference TRBV9 and TRBJ2-1, the full variable domain is DSGVTQTPKHLITATGQRVTLRCSPRSGDLSVYWYQQSLDQGLQFLIQYYNGEERAKGNILERFSAQQFPDLHSELNLSSLELGDSALYFCASSAGTTDNEQFFGPGTRLTVL.

The V and J genes are TRBV10-1 and TRBJ2-1; 8 nucleotides line up with TRBD1. This CDR3 has 13 residues. Unmatched junction bases numbered 2, after V lost 8 bases and J lost 2 bases. CDR1 and CDR2 from the germline V gene are WNHNN and SYGVQD (reference sequence). CDR3 DNA: TGCGCCAGCGGGGGACAGGCCTACAATGAGCAGTTCTTC. Its protein is CASGGQAYNEQFF.

This clone was seen more than once but under ten times. The genes are TRBV19 and TRBJ1-6; tentative D call: TRBD1 (6 bases). The CDR3 is made up of 14 amino acids. Deletions cut 3 bases from V and 10 bases from J, with 13 bases between. Germline V gene lookup returns CDR1 LNHDA and CDR2 SQIVND (reference sequence). CDR3 bases: TGTGCCAGTAGTATCTCCCAGGGGAAGTCACCCCTCCACTTT. Encoded protein: CASSISQGKSPLHF.

The V gene is TRBV30, the J gene TRBJ2-1; the D is unclear. CDR1 and CDR2 from the germline V gene are GTSNPN and SVGIG (reference sequence). The V gene lost 1 base and the J gene lost 8 bases, with 21 bases spanning the gap. This CDR3 spans 16 amino acids. The CDR3 reads CAWSEPTIRASYEQFF. The DNA of the CDR3 is TGTGCCTGGAGTGAACCTACTATTAGAGCGTCCTATGAGCAGTTCTTC.

The gene calls are TRBV5-1 and TRBJ2-1, with a weak D call TRBD2 (5 bases). Germline V gene sequence: CDR1 SGHRS, CDR2 YFSETQ. This CDR3 contains 15 residues. V was pared by 4 bases and J by 0 bases, with 11 bases between. The chain's CDR3 is CASSPRTSSYNEQFF. The CDR3 bases are TGCGCCAGCAGCCCTCGGACTTCCTCCTACAATGAGCAGTTCTTC.

The chain combines TRBV9 with TRBJ1-4, with a weak D call TRBD1 (6 bases). V was cut by 4 bases and J by 8 bases, with 12 bases left in between. The CDR3 has 13 amino acids. Per germline, CDR1 SGDLS and CDR2 YYNGEE. CDR3 in DNA: TGTGCCAGCAGCCAGGGGACGTTAGAAAAACTGTTTTTT. It encodes CASSQGTLEKLFF.

In this sample, this clone turned up once. This chain connects TRBV6-5 to TRBJ2-6; 9 bases match TRBD1. The CDR3 length is 15 residues. Germline V gives CDR1 MNHEY, CDR2 SVGAGI. J lost 2 bases, V lost 8 bases, and 4 bases had no gene match. The CDR3 DNA follows: TGTGCCAGCTGCGACAGGGGGGCTGGGGCCAACGTCCTGACTTTC. As protein: CASCDRGAGANVLTF.

The rearrangement joins TRBV6-5 to TRBJ2-3; 14 nucleotides align to TRBD2. Losses at the gene ends were 6 bases for V and 11 bases for J; bases not matched to a gene: 10. This CDR3 has 15 residues. Per the germline V gene, CDR1 is MNHEY and CDR2 is SVGAGI. CDR3 in DNA: TGTGCCAGCAGGCCCCCGGGACTAGCGGGGGCTAAGCAGTATTTT. Translation gives CASRPPGLAGAKQYF.

This sequence joins TRBV9 and TRBJ2-2; D is ambiguous. The germline gives CDR1 SGDLS, CDR2 YYNGEE. This CDR3 spans 14 amino acids. Trimming pared 2 bases from V and 3 bases from J, leaving 8 bases between. The CDR3 DNA reads as TGTGCCAGCAGCGTTTCTGTTCACACCGGGGAGCTGTTTTTT. It translates to CASSVSVHTGELFF.

This chain links TRBV5-6 with TRBJ1-5; D not resolved. The germline CDR1 and CDR2 sequences are SGHDT and YYEEEE. V lost 1 base to trimming and J lost 0 bases, with 8 bases between them. CDR3 length equals 15 residues. This CDR3 reads CASSLQRYSNQPQHF. The CDR3 DNA is TGTGCCAGCAGCTTGCAACGGTATAGCAATCAGCCCCAGCATTTT.

In its sample, this clone was seen once. DNA of the CDR3: TGTGCCAGCCGAGGACAGGGCGCGAACACTGAAGCTTTCTTT. Its protein is CASRGQGANTEAFF. The chain couples TRBV25-1 to TRBJ1-1; 8 nucleotides agree with TRBD1. The V and J ends lost 8 bases and 1 base, in that order; junction bases with no gene match: 6. The CDR3 spans 14 residues. Germline loops: CDR1 MGHDK, CDR2 SYGVNS.